This T cell receptor (beta chain) was sequenced in a study of spatial heterogeneity in lung cancer. This clonotype was recorded at least ten times. Antigen: not known. Since it is a stray read in a library aimed at alpha chains, this beta chain has a size that is not meaningful. The CDR3 loop spans 12 amino acids. CDR1 and CDR2 (germline): DFQATT, SNEGSKA (reference sequence). Study findings and constraints: Expanded alpha and beta TCR counts within tumors tracked tumor mutation counts.

The time point: sample taken at primary tumor resection. Untreated early-stage non-small cell lung cancer patients, roughly 72 in total, were the donors. Sequencing covered unsorted whole RNA taken from tumor, nontumor lung or frozen PBMC. TCRdb analysed the 5' RACE reads with MiXCR anew, one entry per CDR3 protein. The profile covers about 3,500 distinct CDR3 sequences, with approximately 5.5% appearing a single time and approximately 32% taken by the ten largest. The origin of this receptor is a female donor with early-stage non-small cell lung cancer. The material was lung tumor tissue, obtained at surgery. The V call is TRBV20-1, the J call TRBJ2-1, with 7 bases lining up with TRBD2. The CDR3 sequence is CSGRTRNREQFF. CDR3 bases: TGCAGCGGGAGGACTAGGAATCGCGAGCAGTTCTTC.